This record covers a single T cell receptor (beta chain). The target antigen is unknown. Vbeta (60) and Jbeta (13) primers were used in the PCR. Repertoires were generated with immunoSEQ multiplex PCR, while TCRdb's copy carries only in-frame clones and drops some. The repertoire consists of about 90,000 clones, with over 50% occurring once and the leading ten covering about 3.9%. The record originates from a study of cytomegalovirus exposure and HLA in healthy donors. Whole-study results and caveats: The study flagged around 150 TCR beta chains as cytomegalovirus-associated. The Asian-associated ancestry cluster reportedly had fewer N-insertions than the roughly 670-donor mean in a later analysis. A later analysis associated 15,000 or so TCR beta sequences with HLA alleles at a 0.05 false discovery rate. In a later analysis, compared with equally common non-associated chains, HLA-associated beta chains were more expanded.

The CDR3 runs 16 residues. Germline V gives CDR1 MDHEN, CDR2 SYDVKM. Germline trimming cut 5 bases from V and 3 bases from J; bases unmatched to any gene: 7. The gene calls are TRBV28 and TRBJ2-7; 13 nucleotides align to TRBD2. The TCR comes from a man younger than 40 in good health and CMV-seronegative. Sequencing was carried out using PBMCs. CDR3 protein: CASSLLGTSGNYEQYF. The CDR3 DNA reads TGTGCCAGCAGTCTCCTCGGGACTAGCGGGAACTACGAGCAGTACTTC.